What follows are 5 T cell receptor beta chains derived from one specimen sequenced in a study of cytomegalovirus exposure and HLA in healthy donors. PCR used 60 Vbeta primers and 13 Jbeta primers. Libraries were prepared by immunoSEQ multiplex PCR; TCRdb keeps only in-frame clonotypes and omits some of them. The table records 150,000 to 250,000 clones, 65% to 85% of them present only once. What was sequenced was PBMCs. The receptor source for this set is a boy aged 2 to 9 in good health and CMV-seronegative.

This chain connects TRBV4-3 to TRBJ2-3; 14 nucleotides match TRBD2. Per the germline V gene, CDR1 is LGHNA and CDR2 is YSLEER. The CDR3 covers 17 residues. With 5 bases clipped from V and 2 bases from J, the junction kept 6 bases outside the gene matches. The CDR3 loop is CASSTRTSGGFTDTQYF. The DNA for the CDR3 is TGCGCCAGCAGCACCCGGACTAGCGGGGGGTTCACAGATACGCAGTATTTT.

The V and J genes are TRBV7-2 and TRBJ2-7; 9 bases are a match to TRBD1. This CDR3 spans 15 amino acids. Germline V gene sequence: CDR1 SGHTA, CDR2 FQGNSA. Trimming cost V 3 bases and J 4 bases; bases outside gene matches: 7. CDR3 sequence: CASSFSGTGRYEQYF. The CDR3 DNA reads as TGTGCCAGCAGCTTTTCCGGGACAGGGCGATACGAGCAGTACTTC.

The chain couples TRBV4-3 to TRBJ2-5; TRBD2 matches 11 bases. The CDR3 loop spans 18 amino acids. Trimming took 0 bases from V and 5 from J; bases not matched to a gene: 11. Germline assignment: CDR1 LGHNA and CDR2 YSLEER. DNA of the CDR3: TGCGCCAGCAGCCAAGAGAATCCGGCTAGCGGGGGGTGGGAGACCCAGTACTTC. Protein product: CASSQENPASGGWETQYF.

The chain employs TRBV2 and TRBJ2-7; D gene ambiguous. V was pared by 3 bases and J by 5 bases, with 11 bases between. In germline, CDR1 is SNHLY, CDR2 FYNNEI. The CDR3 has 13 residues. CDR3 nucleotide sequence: TGTGCCAGCAGTGATGATTTCAACAACGAGCAGTACTTC. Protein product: CASSDDFNNEQYF.

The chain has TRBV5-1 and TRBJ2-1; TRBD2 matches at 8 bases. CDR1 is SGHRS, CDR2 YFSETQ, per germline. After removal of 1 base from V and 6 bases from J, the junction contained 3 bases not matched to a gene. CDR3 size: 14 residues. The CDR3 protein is CASSLWTSSNEQFF. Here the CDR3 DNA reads TGCGCCAGCAGCTTGTGGACTAGCAGCAATGAGCAGTTCTTC.